Following are 10 T cell receptor beta chains from one sample sequenced in a study of T cell responses to AZD1222 COVID-19 vaccine. The table came from immunoSEQ multiplex PCR; TCRdb's copy has only in-frame clones and leaves some out. The sample carries some 120,000 clones, over 75% recorded once. The sample consisted of peripheral blood, taken on day 0 of MenACWY control vaccination. The receptors were gathered from an adult in good health.

This clone was recorded a few times. The chain is built from TRBV28 and TRBJ1-6; maybe TRBD1 (6 bases). The CDR3 has 15 amino acids. Trimming took 7 bases from V and 7 from J, leaving 17 bases between them. The germline gives CDR1 MDHEN, CDR2 SYDVKM. Here the CDR3 reads CASTPLTGWNSPLHF. The DNA of the CDR3 is TGTGCCAGCACCCCGTTGACAGGCTGGAATTCACCCCTCCACTTT.

This chain links TRBV7-2 with TRBJ2-3; TRBD2 agrees at 12 bases. The V and J ends lost 5 bases and 8 bases, in that order; junction bases with no gene match: 11. Germline V CDR1 and CDR2: SGHTA, FQGNSA. The CDR3 has 16 amino acids. CDR3 amino acids: CASSPQLAGGLSTQYF. CDR3 sequence (DNA): TGTGCCAGCAGCCCACAACTAGCGGGGGGACTCTCTACGCAGTATTTT. The complete variable domain, with remaining parts taken from reference TRBV7-2 and TRBJ2-3, reads GAGVSQSPSNKVTEKGKDVELRCDPISGHTALYWYRQSLGQGLEFLIYFQGNSAPDKSGLPSDRFSAERTGGSVSTLTIQRTQQEDSAVYLCASSPQLAGGLSTQYFGPGTRLTVL.

The chain couples TRBV6-2 or TRBV6-3 to TRBJ1-2; D might be TRBD1 (5 bases). Trimming left V 4 bases short and J 4 bases short, with 25 bases between. The germline CDR1 and CDR2 sequences are MNHEY and SVGEGT. The CDR3 consists of 18 residues. The CDR3 DNA is TGTGCCAGCAGTTTTAACCCCGGACAACCCGAACCTCTCTATGGCTACACCTTC. The encoded protein is CASSFNPGQPEPLYGYTF.

The chain recombines TRBV19 with TRBJ1-2; D gene unclear. CDR1 LNHDA and CDR2 SQIVND come from the germline V gene (reference sequence). The V end was cut by 2 bases, the J end by 8 bases, with 15 bases between. CDR3 length: 14 residues. CDR3: CASSIKHDGRGYTF. The CDR3 region has the DNA TGTGCCAGTAGTATAAAACATGATGGCCGGGGCTACACCTTC. The full variable domain, its missing parts supplied by reference TRBV19 and TRBJ1-2, is DGGITQSPKYLFRKEGQNVTLSCEQNLNHDAMYWYRQDPGQGLRLIYYSQIVNDFQKGDIAEGYSVSREKKESFPLTVTSAQKNPTAFYLCASSIKHDGRGYTFGSGTRLTVV.

V and J are TRBV28 and TRBJ1-5; 7 positions agree with TRBD1. The germline V gene encodes CDR1 MDHEN and CDR2 SYDVKM. V gave up 7 bases and J gave up 3 bases; unmatched junction bases: 6. This CDR3 is built from 14 residues. For the CDR3, the DNA is TGTGCCAGCAACCGGGGGACAGTCAATCAGCCCCAGCATTTT. It is translated as CASNRGTVNQPQHF.

CDR3 residues: CSVSWTGGETQYF. The CDR3 nucleotides are TGCAGCGTATCTTGGACAGGCGGAGAGACCCAGTACTTC. The chain is built from TRBV29-1 and TRBJ2-5; 7 nucleotides match TRBD1. The germline CDR1 and CDR2 sequences are SQVTM and ANQGSEA. V was clipped by 6 bases and J by 4 bases; unmatched bases: 8. CDR3 size: 13 residues.

The CDR3 DNA sequence: TGCGCCAGCAGCCTAACTAGCGGGGGACGCACAGATACGCAGTATTTT. Its protein is CASSLTSGGRTDTQYF. The chain combines TRBV5-1 with TRBJ2-3; the match to TRBD2 covers 11 bases. The ends lost 4 bases at V and 1 base at J; junction bases unmatched: 5. This CDR3 has 16 amino acids. Germline V CDR1 and CDR2: SGHRS, YFSETQ.

The genes are TRBV15 and TRBJ1-2; D uncertain. CDR3 length: 15 amino acids. V lost 0 bases to trimming and J lost 6 bases, with 14 bases between them. The germline V gene encodes CDR1 LNHNV and CDR2 YYDKDF (reference sequence). The CDR3 sequence is CATSRDGWAVNGYTF. CDR3 nucleotide sequence: TGTGCCACCAGCAGAGATGGGTGGGCAGTTAATGGCTACACCTTC.

The chain recombines TRBV2 with TRBJ1-2, with 9 bases matching TRBD1. The CDR3 consists of 14 residues. The J segment lost 4 bases and the V segment lost 6 bases, leaving 6 bases of the junction unmatched. CDR1 is SNHLY and CDR2 is FYNNEI in the germline V gene. The CDR3 DNA is TGTGCCAGCAGCACCGGGACAGGGACCTATGGCTACACCTTC. Translated: CASSTGTGTYGYTF.

This chain's CDR3 is CASSGSGQGVGYTF. The CDR3 region has the DNA TGTGCCAGCAGTGGGTCCGGACAGGGAGTGGGCTACACCTTC. The V gene is TRBV28, the J gene TRBJ1-2; 8 nucleotides match TRBD1. J gave up 8 bases and V 5 bases, and 10 bases lay outside the gene matches. The length of the CDR3 is 14 residues. Germline values: CDR1 MDHEN, CDR2 SYDVKM.